This T cell receptor beta chain was captured in a study of T cell clonotyping in hematopoietic cell transplantation. Study observations and caveats: Graft donor and pretransplant recipient Inverse Simpson Index values predicted broader posttransplant TCR diversity. Few recipient clonotypes overlapped donors; over 97% were de novo at given depth.

The V gene lost 1 base and the J gene lost 8 bases, with 11 bases spanning the gap. Germline lookup yields CDR1 SGHTA and CDR2 FQGNSA. The CDR3 has 13 residues. Note on this clone: Antigen unknown.

Generated by immunoSEQ multiplex PCR, the TCRdb table keeps only in-frame clones and is missing some. This table holds about 16,000 clones, approximately 81% found once. The chain employs TRBV7-2 and TRBJ1-2; tentatively, D is TRBD1 (5 bases). This sequence originates from a male patient aged 60 to 75 who had an allogeneic stem cell transplant from a related donor, so the T cells may come from the graft donor. Some clones in this sample may be carry-over from other donors' samples. The sample was PBMCs, taken 100 days after allogeneic stem cell transplant. CDR3 loop: CASSLGGDWGYTF. CDR3 DNA sequence: TGTGCCAGCAGCTTAGGGGGGGACTGGGGCTACACCTTC. Together with reference TRBV7-2 and TRBJ1-2, the CDR3 gives the full variable domain: GAGVSQSPSNKVTEKGKDVELRCDPISGHTALYWYRQSLGQGLEFLIYFQGNSAPDKSGLPSDRFSAERTGGSVSTLTIQRTQQEDSAVYLCASSLGGDWGYTFGSGTRLTVV.